This T cell receptor beta chain is drawn from a study of cytomegalovirus exposure and HLA in healthy donors (dated by TCRdb to 2017 to 2019). At the level of the whole study: An earlier analysis of roughly 610 of the donors reported approximately 280 Gb of sequence data and roughly 120 million unique TCR beta sequences obtained from about 170 million T cells. Using immunosequencing, the study profiled T cell repertoires from fewer than 850 subjects and related those repertoires to cytomegalovirus serostatus. In a later analysis, previously published TCR beta repertoires from about 640 donors were re-analyzed and high-resolution HLA genotyping was added so that TCR occurrence patterns could be studied. Typing coverage differed by locus: A, B, C, DRB1 and DQB1 were typed in roughly 620-630 donors, DQA1 in approximately 520, DPA1 in some 600, and DPB1 in approximately 450. The study was designed to test whether signatures of past pathogen exposure could be identified by cataloging public T cell receptors. About five DR-DQ haplotypes were treated as single units for association and clustering because of strong linkage in the cohort. Besides the first cohort of around 670 subjects, a separate validation cohort made up of 90 to 150 different subjects was used. A later genetic analysis used genome-wide SNP genotypes for about 65% of the 666 donors, treating that subset as a discovery cohort. To decide whether each TCR beta V gene segment behaved as functional or pseudogenic, an earlier analysis of approximately 620 of the donors relied on high-throughput TCR beta sequencing. An early release that covered some 640 HLA-typed donors contained about 290 gigabases of sequencing data and about 93 million unique TCR sequences. Among the roughly 380 genotyped donors, about 83% belonged to the genetic ancestry cluster associated with self-reported Caucasian donors. Donor age, sex, ethnicity and CMV serostatus were compiled alongside the repertoire data. The study combined high-throughput TCR immunosequencing, statistical association of individual TCRs with disease status, and machine learning to predict cytomegalovirus infection status. On average, roughly 240,000 unique TCR beta nucleotide sequences were sequenced per donor among 398 genotyped donors of the cohort, with 15% to 20% of those sequences being non-productive. Every repertoire in the discovery cohort had been generated on one and the same sequencing platform. Rather than drawing on any new phenotypic data, the later analysis identified candidate immune exposures from TCR beta sequences and the way those sequences occurred across donors. HLA typing covered class I and class II loci at four-digit resolution.

The cohort comprised around 700 healthy bone marrow donors. At the time of sampling, all cohort members were nominally healthy, though unrecorded immune exposures were likely present. The donor tested CMV seronegative, placing the donor among the 350 or so seronegative members of the cohort. Every donor gave a peripheral blood sample, and the peripheral blood mononuclear cells from that sample were used for TCR beta sequencing. The Qiagen DNeasy Blood Extraction Kit was used to extract genomic DNA from the blood cell samples. Study-wide findings and limitations: A later analysis found that HLA-associated TCR beta chains were more clonally expanded and had lower generation probabilities than equally common non-associated chains. In a later analysis, most CMV-associated TCR beta chains were found to appear HLA-restricted, with HLA associations seemingly driven largely by CMV exposure. Specific HLA alleles were associated with 15,000 to 20,000 TCR beta sequences at a false discovery rate of 0.05 in a later analysis. The 87-base-pair reads could not distinguish some IMGT-functional V segments, including TRBV6-2 and TRBV6-3, so those segments were excluded. A further reported finding was that TCR beta sequences accurately predicted the HLA-A and HLA-B alleles for most subjects in the first cohort. In the study, about 150 TCR beta chains were listed as associated with cytomegalovirus. CMV serostatus was the only immune exposure information available for the cohort. Strong co-occurrence of HLA alleles, especially DR and DQ, made assigning TCR associations to individual alleles difficult. It was suggested by the authors that the approach could potentially be generalized to other disease states and immunological phenotypes. Linkage disequilibrium might explain the correlated functional status among segregating V segments, but an unknown experimental factor could not be ruled out. Presence/absence analyses assumed roughly uniform sequencing depth across donors, an assumption that may not hold. The sequencing pipeline was judged likely to have produced a cluster of highly shared sequence variants as a technical artifact. According to a later genetic analysis, donors in an Asian-associated ancestry cluster had fewer N-insertions in productive TCRs than the approximately 650-donor mean. The classifier was reported to diagnose cytomegalovirus status with high specificity and sensitivity in both the original and validation cohorts. V-gene and J-gene trimming of TCR beta chains was associated with a missense DCLRE1C variant in a later genetic analysis, and the association was replicated in an independent cohort. A later analysis reported that several top co-occurrence clusters appeared linked to parvovirus B19, influenza, CMV and Epstein-Barr virus. In a later analysis, the rate of TCR association differed among HLA loci, with DRB1 alleles having the most associated TCRs and HLA-C alleles having the fewest. While some public TCRs were present in many individuals, most TCR sequences turned up only very rarely across donors. Because counts were too low, roughly 17 rarely observed V segments, including chromosome 9 orphons, were left out of the earlier analysis of several hundred of the donors. Because HLA typing was unavailable for some donors at each locus, only the typed subset was used in association tests. In vitro tests confirmed that a few of the cytomegalovirus-associated TCR beta chains recognize cytomegalovirus antigens. In an earlier analysis of more than 450 of the donors, most TCR beta V segments were observed in productive rearrangements about 90% or about 30% of the time, broadly matching IMGT annotations. This cohort had only TCR beta chains sequenced, and the lack of alpha or paired-chain data limited which features could be detected.

Trimming at the junction amounts to 6 bases on V and 0 bases on J, and the germline ends lie 8 bases apart. The CDR3 starts with the cysteine, ends with the phenylalanine, and has 13 residues. The kept DNA is CDR3 alone, 39 bases in frame from the first base. The germline V gene provides CDR1 MNHNS and CDR2 SASEGT. To prepare the library, the immunoSEQ multiplex PCR assay was applied. For the multiplex PCR, a mixture combining 60 forward primers for TCR Vbeta segments and 13 reverse primers for TCR Jbeta segments was used. Amplification of the CDR3 region of rearranged TCR beta genes was performed with a multiplex PCR assay on genomic DNA. The amplified TCR beta libraries were sequenced on the Illumina HiSeq System as 87-base-pair reads. On the study's bioinformatics: Across the 670 or so repertoires, a later analysis counted roughly 84 million unique TCR beta chains, roughly 11 million of which were shared by at least two donors. Raw reads were error-corrected and collapsed into unique sequences by a nearest-neighbor algorithm in which closely related sequences were merged to remove PCR and sequencing errors. Alignment of CDR3 sequences to IMGT reference sequences was used to assign V, D and J gene segments. For a sequence to be retained, a match of at least six nucleotides to both a V gene segment and a J gene segment was required. A rearrangement was called productive if the CDR3 had no stop codons and remained in frame with V and J, and every other rearrangement was called non-productive. Following IMGT convention, CDR3 was defined as the stretch from the second conserved V-encoded cysteine up to the conserved J-encoded phenylalanine. The earlier analysis of fewer than 700 of the donors excluded sequences that lacked an unambiguous match to a single V gene segment. In an earlier analysis of roughly 500 of the donors, V segments were called functional above 56.7% productive rearrangements and were called segregating when the between-donor standard deviation exceeded 5%. A statistical classification framework was built to diagnose cytomegalovirus status from the catalog of TCR beta chain sequences. V and J gene assignment, in a later analysis, came from comparing TCR nucleotide sequences with IMGT/GENE-DB human TR gene sequences. A later analysis assigned CDR3 sequences and most-parsimonious VDJ recombination scenarios with the TCRdist pipeline. In a later analysis, each TCR beta chain was defined by its CDR3 amino acid sequence together with its V-gene family, and reads without a unique V-gene family were excluded. As a way to deal with suspected cross-contamination and a sequencing artifact, a later analysis dropped approximately 590 nucleotide sequences that were highly shared and had low generation probability. A later analysis calculated a clonal expansion index for each public chain from normalized within-repertoire ranks of inferred template counts. In a later analysis, generation probabilities were computed using a VDJ recombination model fitted to out-of-frame rearrangements, and the results were checked against IGoR. In a later analysis, TCR-TCR, TCR-HLA and TCR-CMV co-occurrence was scored with hypergeometric tests, and a repertoire-size bias correction was applied to TCR pairs. In a later analysis, false discovery rates were estimated by permuting HLA or CMV assignments 20 times. In a later analysis, co-occurring TCRs were grouped using DBSCAN, with TCRdist sequence similarity added in when clustering inside HLA-allele-positive subsets. For co-occurrence clustering, repertoires with fewer than 30,000 or more than 120,000 public chains were excluded, along with five repertoires with anomalous nucleotide sharing. As stored in TCRdb, this immuneACCESS dataset retains in-frame rearrangements with V and J assigned. A fraction of the clones does not appear; measured against another copy, unresolved V genes explain less than half of the discrepancy, and the remainder lacks a known reason. V and J calls and clone size are as listed in that table; D and trimming were resolved from the DNA. For this sample there are approximately 200,000 clones; over 75% appear just once. The ten largest clones capture around 2.3% of the sample.

This clone was detected only a few times. Its antigen remains unidentified. It has no much larger one-base neighbor in the sample; base qualities were not kept. This chain is built from TRBV6-1 and TRBJ1-1, with the D gene not confidently named. Sequenced material: PBMCs. The TCR originated in a woman aged 45-59 years in good health and CMV-seronegative. The CDR3 amino acid sequence is: CASRETLNTEAFF. The DNA sequence reads TGTGCCAGCAGGGAGACGTTGAACACTGAAGCTTTCTTT.